The present TCR beta chain was sequenced within a study of blood T cell repertoires in COVID-19. V gave up 3 bases and J gave up 7 bases, with 25 bases separating them. CDR3 length: 18 amino acids. Per germline, CDR1 WNHNN and CDR2 SYGVQD (reference sequence). TCRdb's copy holds only in-frame clones and misses some; the assay was immunoSEQ multiplex PCR. The table records some 120,000 clones, 86% of them present only once. The receptor's source is a human donor in a cohort sampled during active COVID-19. J is TRBJ2-1 and V is TRBV10-1; the D gene is possibly TRBD2 (5 bases). Sequencing was performed on peripheral blood. CDR3 coding DNA: TGCGCCAGCAGTGAAGACGGGGAGAGGCCCTCCGTGGGGAATGAGCAGTTCTTC. Translation: CASSEDGERPSVGNEQFF.